The rows below give T cell receptor beta chains drawn from one sample of a study of T-cell reconstitution after alpha-beta-depleted transplantation in children. One entry per CDR3 protein, called by TCRdb with MiXCR from the PCR reads. Of hundreds of thousands of distinct CDR3 sequences listed, over 15% are singletons. The specimen comprised PBMCs from the stem cell graft donor, sampled from the stem cell graft. The receptors derive from a human donor who donated a stem cell graft to a child with acute myeloid leukemia. CDR3s leave out the opening cysteine and the closing phenylalanine or tryptophan. The D gene is left open where the match is weak.

v_gene: TRBV7-2; j_gene: TRBJ1-3; d_gene: .; CDR3aa: AGSREAVPGNTIY
v_gene: TRBV6-2/TRBV6-3; j_gene: TRBJ2-1; d_gene: TRBD2; CDR3aa: ASSRLGTRVDEQF
v_gene: TRBV7-2; j_gene: TRBJ2-1; d_gene: .; CDR3aa: ASSLAWGEQF
v_gene: TRBV6-1; j_gene: TRBJ2-3; d_gene: .; CDR3aa: ASRLTNTDTQY
v_gene: TRBV6-1; j_gene: TRBJ1-6; d_gene: .; CDR3aa: ASGRSSYNSPLH
v_gene: TRBV27; j_gene: TRBJ1-3; d_gene: .; CDR3aa: ASSLGLQGDISGNTIY
v_gene: TRBV7-2; j_gene: TRBJ1-3; d_gene: .; CDR3aa: ASSLSGGASGNTIY
v_gene: TRBV5-6; j_gene: TRBJ2-5; d_gene: TRBD2; CDR3aa: ASSLETSGGTPWTQY
v_gene: TRBV7-9; j_gene: TRBJ2-1; d_gene: .; CDR3aa: ASSSRDLEQF
v_gene: TRBV20-1; j_gene: TRBJ2-5; d_gene: TRBD2; CDR3aa: SAREGRDVHETQY
v_gene: TRBV4-3; j_gene: TRBJ2-2; d_gene: .; CDR3aa: ASSSGEGRHTGELF
v_gene: TRBV7-9; j_gene: TRBJ2-5; d_gene: TRBD1; CDR3aa: ASSEGQLETQY
v_gene: TRBV30; j_gene: TRBJ1-1; d_gene: TRBD1; CDR3aa: AWSDNRGLHEAF
v_gene: TRBV9; j_gene: TRBJ1-1; d_gene: TRBD1; CDR3aa: ASSVGDRVLPPPNTEAF
v_gene: TRBV5-5; j_gene: TRBJ2-5; d_gene: .; CDR3aa: ASSFVSVQETQY
v_gene: TRBV27; j_gene: TRBJ2-1; d_gene: .; CDR3aa: ASRRTGSEQF
v_gene: TRBV12-3/TRBV12-4; j_gene: TRBJ1-5; d_gene: .; CDR3aa: ASSFGRGIQPQH
v_gene: TRBV9; j_gene: TRBJ2-4; d_gene: TRBD1; CDR3aa: ASSPRDSTPLY
v_gene: TRBV20-1; j_gene: TRBJ2-5; d_gene: TRBD2; CDR3aa: SAPVTSGGSETQY
v_gene: TRBV5-5; j_gene: TRBJ2-3; d_gene: .; CDR3aa: ASSRQVLPTDTQY
v_gene: TRBV7-9; j_gene: TRBJ2-1; d_gene: .; CDR3aa: ASSTGTPTYNEQF
v_gene: TRBV20-1; j_gene: TRBJ2-1; d_gene: TRBD2; CDR3aa: CARRTSGGPPSYNEQF
v_gene: TRBV4-3; j_gene: TRBJ2-7; d_gene: .; CDR3aa: ASSQDSGRNYEQY
v_gene: TRBV28; j_gene: TRBJ2-5; d_gene: TRBD1; CDR3aa: ASSLLDRGQETQY
v_gene: TRBV15; j_gene: TRBJ2-2; d_gene: TRBD1; CDR3aa: ATSTDRANTGELF
v_gene: TRBV20-1; j_gene: TRBJ1-1; d_gene: .; CDR3aa: SARDLETWDTEAF
v_gene: TRBV24-1; j_gene: TRBJ2-4; d_gene: .; CDR3aa: ATSDWRTALAKNIQY
v_gene: TRBV27; j_gene: TRBJ2-7; d_gene: TRBD1; CDR3aa: ASSGPGQGDYEQY
v_gene: TRBV7-9; j_gene: TRBJ2-1; d_gene: .; CDR3aa: ASSLASPTSEQF
v_gene: TRBV7-6; j_gene: TRBJ2-5; d_gene: .; CDR3aa: ASSTTGQLGETQY
v_gene: TRBV5-6; j_gene: TRBJ2-5; d_gene: .; CDR3aa: ASSARVETQY
v_gene: TRBV24-1; j_gene: TRBJ2-1; d_gene: .; CDR3aa: ATAGRNEQF
v_gene: TRBV4-1; j_gene: TRBJ1-2; d_gene: TRBD1; CDR3aa: ASSVDRDGYGYT
v_gene: TRBV29-1; j_gene: TRBJ1-1; d_gene: TRBD1; CDR3aa: SGRAGGTEAF
v_gene: TRBV7-3; j_gene: TRBJ2-1; d_gene: TRBD2; CDR3aa: ASSPASGGLYNEQF
v_gene: TRBV28; j_gene: TRBJ2-1; d_gene: .; CDR3aa: ASSLSAGNPYNEQF
v_gene: TRBV20-1; j_gene: TRBJ1-1; d_gene: .; CDR3aa: SARDESEHMNTEAF
v_gene: TRBV20-1; j_gene: TRBJ1-2; d_gene: TRBD1; CDR3aa: SAPHRGNGYT
v_gene: TRBV5-1; j_gene: TRBJ1-2; d_gene: .; CDR3aa: ASSTRTDGYT
v_gene: TRBV20-1; j_gene: TRBJ1-5; d_gene: TRBD1; CDR3aa: SAPDRAKTNSYGNQPQH
v_gene: TRBV20-1; j_gene: TRBJ1-5; d_gene: .; CDR3aa: SARLLQGISNQPQH
v_gene: TRBV5-6; j_gene: TRBJ1-5; d_gene: .; CDR3aa: ASSFRQAALTEPQH
v_gene: TRBV20-1; j_gene: TRBJ1-2; d_gene: .; CDR3aa: SARSSGRGYT
v_gene: TRBV12-3/TRBV12-4; j_gene: TRBJ2-4; d_gene: .; CDR3aa: ASSWAESKNIQY
v_gene: TRBV24-1; j_gene: TRBJ2-1; d_gene: TRBD1; CDR3aa: ATSARGPLNEQF
v_gene: TRBV20-1; j_gene: TRBJ2-1; d_gene: TRBD2; CDR3aa: SASSRQGLAGGGYNEQF
v_gene: TRBV12-5; j_gene: TRBJ2-1; d_gene: .; CDR3aa: ASGSEGEQF
v_gene: TRBV7-2; j_gene: TRBJ1-5; d_gene: TRBD1; CDR3aa: ASSQGQVSNQPQH
v_gene: TRBV20-1; j_gene: TRBJ2-3; d_gene: TRBD2; CDR3aa: SARPHGGGPSSTDTQY
v_gene: TRBV5-5; j_gene: TRBJ2-5; d_gene: TRBD2; CDR3aa: ASSSTAGWETQY
v_gene: TRBV12-3/TRBV12-4; j_gene: TRBJ1-1; d_gene: .; CDR3aa: ASSEDRLNTEAF
v_gene: TRBV12-3/TRBV12-4; j_gene: TRBJ2-5; d_gene: TRBD1; CDR3aa: ASSHPSTGQETQY